The T cell receptor beta chain described here comes from a study of blood T cell repertoires in COVID-19. Sequencing used immunoSEQ multiplex PCR; TCRdb keeps in-frame clones, though not all of them. The sample contains roughly 100,000 clones, about 75% of which appear only once. Trimming pared 4 bases from V and 4 bases from J, leaving 22 bases between. The CDR3 length is 16 residues. From germline, CDR1 is GTSNPN and CDR2 SVGIG (reference sequence). The sequence came from a woman aged 70-85 years with acute or convalescent COVID-19. The chain is built from TRBV30 and TRBJ1-1; possible D gene TRBD1, 6 bases. What was sequenced was peripheral blood. The chain's CDR3 is CAWTKRRFTGTTEAFF. The DNA of the CDR3 is TGTGCCTGGACCAAGAGGCGTTTTACAGGGACCACTGAAGCTTTCTTT. Combining the CDR3 with reference TRBV30 and TRBJ1-1 gives the whole variable domain SQTIHQWPATLVQPVGSPLSLECTVEGTSNPNLYWYRQAAGRGLQLLFYSVGIGQISSEVPQNLSASRPQDRQFILSSKKLLLSDSGFYLCAWTKRRFTGTTEAFFGQGTRLTVV.